This is a list of T cell receptor beta chains from one sample in a study of OX40 agonist ivuxolimab in advanced cancers. Sequenced by immunoSEQ multiplex PCR; TCRdb stores in-frame clones only, minus some. The sample yields around 66,000 clones, around 87% seen once. The specimen comprised CD4+ or CD8+ T cells sorted from blood, sampled in a trial of the OX40 agonist ivuxolimab. These receptors were collected from an adult with an advanced solid tumor such as melanoma, head and neck, liver or kidney cancer. Each CDR3 is given with its conserved first and last residue. A D gene is named only where the DNA matches it firmly. Clone size is not always given. Where it is, it says once, few, many or a class for expanded clones.

len: 15; j_gene: TRBJ1-1; v_gene: TRBV7-8; abundance: -; d_gene: TRBD1; CDR3aa: CASSLNHGTAFVAFF; CDR3nt: TGTGCCAGCAGCTTAAACCACGGGACAGCATTCGTGGCTTTCTTT
len: 14; j_gene: TRBJ1-5; v_gene: TRBV7-8; abundance: -; d_gene: TRBD1; CDR3aa: CASSPDRVQPSQHF; CDR3nt: TGTGCCAGCAGCCCGGACAGGGTTCAGCCTTCCCAGCATTTT
len: 15; j_gene: TRBJ2-1; v_gene: TRBV7-9; abundance: -; d_gene: -; CDR3aa: CASSLTPSRGNEQFF; CDR3nt: TGTGCCAGCAGCTTAACCCCCAGCCGGGGGAATGAGCAGTTCTTC
len: 16; j_gene: TRBJ2-3; v_gene: TRBV18; abundance: -; d_gene: -; CDR3aa: CASSPPLAASTDTQYF; CDR3nt: TGTGCCAGCTCACCTCCACTAGCAGCTAGCACAGATACGCAGTATTTT
len: 15; j_gene: TRBJ2-1; v_gene: TRBV27; abundance: -; d_gene: -; CDR3aa: CASSFFQTSYNEQFF; CDR3nt: TGTGCCAGCAGTTTCTTTCAGACCTCCTACAATGAGCAGTTCTTC
len: 13; j_gene: TRBJ2-6; v_gene: TRBV5-6; abundance: once; d_gene: -; CDR3aa: CASSLGGPNVLTF; CDR3nt: TGTGCCAGCAGCTTGGGAGGGCCCAACGTCCTGACTTTC
len: 13; j_gene: TRBJ1-1; v_gene: TRBV29-1; abundance: -; d_gene: -; CDR3aa: CSVAGPVHAEAFF; CDR3nt: TGCAGCGTCGCAGGGCCGGTTCACGCTGAAGCTTTCTTT
len: 16; j_gene: TRBJ1-2; v_gene: TRBV7-8; abundance: -; d_gene: TRBD1; CDR3aa: CASSPEGQGAWDGYTF; CDR3nt: TGTGCCAGCAGCCCAGAAGGACAGGGGGCATGGGACGGCTACACCTTC
len: 15; j_gene: TRBJ2-1; v_gene: TRBV7-2; abundance: -; d_gene: TRBD1; CDR3aa: CASSLPGTDNNEQFF; CDR3nt: TGTGCCAGCAGCCTTCCGGGGACAGATAACAATGAGCAGTTCTTC
len: 16; j_gene: TRBJ2-7; v_gene: TRBV15; abundance: few; d_gene: TRBD1; CDR3aa: CATSRDWGTGMNEQYF; CDR3nt: TGTGCCACCAGCAGAGATTGGGGGACAGGGATGAACGAGCAGTACTTC
len: 16; j_gene: TRBJ2-3; v_gene: TRBV7-2; abundance: -; d_gene: TRBD2; CDR3aa: CASSSGTSGTTDTQYF; CDR3nt: TGTGCCAGCAGCTCGGGGACTAGCGGGACCACAGATACGCAGTATTTT
len: 15; j_gene: TRBJ1-5; v_gene: TRBV7-2; abundance: -; d_gene: -; CDR3aa: CASSLEGTENQPQHF; CDR3nt: TGTGCCAGCAGCTTAGAGGGGACGGAAAATCAGCCCCAGCATTTT
len: 14; j_gene: TRBJ2-6; v_gene: TRBV7-2; abundance: -; d_gene: -; CDR3aa: CASSSGPGANVLTF; CDR3nt: TGTGCCAGCAGTTCTGGCCCTGGGGCCAACGTCCTGACTTTC
len: 14; j_gene: TRBJ2-1; v_gene: TRBV5-1; abundance: -; d_gene: -; CDR3aa: CASSAQGAFNEQFF; CDR3nt: TGCGCCAGCAGCGCACAGGGAGCGTTCAATGAGCAGTTCTTC
len: 16; j_gene: TRBJ1-2; v_gene: TRBV28; abundance: -; d_gene: -; CDR3aa: CASSFPVGGRGLGYTF; CDR3nt: TGTGCCAGCAGTTTCCCCGTTGGCGGACGGGGGCTTGGCTACACCTTC
len: 13; j_gene: TRBJ2-3; v_gene: TRBV28; abundance: -; d_gene: -; CDR3aa: CASGQWSPDTQYF; CDR3nt: TGTGCCAGTGGACAGTGGTCCCCAGATACGCAGTATTTT
len: 14; j_gene: TRBJ1-6; v_gene: TRBV6-4; abundance: -; d_gene: -; CDR3aa: CASSVTVGNSPLHF; CDR3nt: TGTGCCAGCAGCGTGACAGTGGGGAATTCACCCCTCCACTTT
len: 16; j_gene: TRBJ1-4; v_gene: TRBV4-3; abundance: -; d_gene: -; CDR3aa: CASSQGNRKTNEKLFF; CDR3nt: TGCGCCAGCAGCCAAGGAAACAGGAAGACTAATGAAAAACTGTTTTTT
len: 13; j_gene: TRBJ2-7; v_gene: TRBV19; abundance: -; d_gene: -; CDR3aa: CASALKETYEQYF; CDR3nt: TGTGCCAGTGCGTTAAAGGAAACCTACGAGCAGTACTTC
len: 17; j_gene: TRBJ2-7; v_gene: TRBV5-8; abundance: -; d_gene: TRBD1; CDR3aa: CASSNPQGQGFLYEQYF; CDR3nt: TGTGCCAGCAGCAACCCCCAGGGACAGGGATTTCTCTACGAGCAGTACTTC
len: 14; j_gene: TRBJ1-1; v_gene: TRBV10-3; abundance: -; d_gene: -; CDR3aa: CAIRETDMNTEAFF; CDR3nt: TGTGCCATCAGAGAGACAGACATGAACACTGAAGCTTTCTTT
len: 17; j_gene: TRBJ2-7; v_gene: TRBV7-2; abundance: -; d_gene: TRBD2; CDR3aa: CASSSGAGGGAPYEQYF; CDR3nt: TGTGCCAGCAGCTCCGGAGCTGGGGGAGGGGCGCCCTACGAGCAGTACTTC
len: 14; j_gene: TRBJ2-7; v_gene: TRBV7-2; abundance: -; d_gene: TRBD2; CDR3aa: CASSSSGAFGEQYF; CDR3nt: TGTGCCAGCAGCTCTAGCGGGGCCTTTGGGGAGCAGTACTTC
len: 18; j_gene: TRBJ2-5; v_gene: TRBV27; abundance: -; d_gene: TRBD2; CDR3aa: CASSPSDYRGAGEETQYF; CDR3nt: TGTGCCAGCAGCCCCAGTGATTACCGGGGCGCGGGGGAAGAGACCCAGTACTTC
len: 15; j_gene: TRBJ1-2; v_gene: TRBV2; abundance: -; d_gene: TRBD1; CDR3aa: CASSFDRDRVYGYTF; CDR3nt: TGTGCCAGCAGTTTCGACCGGGACAGGGTTTATGGCTACACCTTC
len: 16; j_gene: TRBJ2-3; v_gene: TRBV2; abundance: -; d_gene: TRBD2; CDR3aa: CASSGASGLRTDTQYF; CDR3nt: TGTGCCAGCAGTGGGGCTAGCGGGCTGCGCACAGATACGCAGTATTTT
len: 13; j_gene: TRBJ2-5; v_gene: TRBV4-1; abundance: -; d_gene: -; CDR3aa: CASSRAHQETQYF; CDR3nt: TGCGCCAGCAGCCGCGCCCACCAAGAGACCCAGTACTTC
len: 15; j_gene: TRBJ2-2; v_gene: TRBV6-1; abundance: -; d_gene: -; CDR3aa: CATPGWTVNTGELFF; CDR3nt: TGTGCCACTCCAGGGTGGACAGTGAACACCGGGGAGCTGTTTTTT
len: 16; j_gene: TRBJ2-7; v_gene: TRBV9; abundance: -; d_gene: TRBD2; CDR3aa: CASSSSGTSGSYEQYF; CDR3nt: TGTGCCAGCAGCTCTTCCGGGACTAGCGGATCCTACGAGCAGTACTTC
len: 13; j_gene: TRBJ1-1; v_gene: TRBV19; abundance: once; d_gene: -; CDR3aa: CASTSLWNTEAFF; CDR3nt: TGTGCCAGTACCTCCCTTTGGAACACTGAAGCTTTCTTT
len: 14; j_gene: TRBJ2-7; v_gene: TRBV6-5; abundance: -; d_gene: TRBD1; CDR3aa: CASSYTGGHYEQYF; CDR3nt: TGTGCCAGCAGTTACACAGGGGGCCACTACGAGCAGTACTTC
len: 13; j_gene: TRBJ2-5; v_gene: TRBV30; abundance: -; d_gene: -; CDR3aa: CAWEPGRKETQYF; CDR3nt: TGTGCCTGGGAGCCGGGACGGAAAGAGACCCAGTACTTC
len: 13; j_gene: TRBJ2-7; v_gene: TRBV27; abundance: once; d_gene: -; CDR3aa: CASRRPGAYEQYF; CDR3nt: TGTGCCAGCCGCCGGCCGGGAGCCTACGAGCAGTACTTC
len: 15; j_gene: TRBJ2-7; v_gene: TRBV6-1; abundance: -; d_gene: TRBD2; CDR3aa: CASSEEASGAYEQYF; CDR3nt: TGTGCCAGCAGTGAAGAGGCTAGCGGGGCCTACGAGCAGTACTTC
len: 14; j_gene: TRBJ2-5; v_gene: TRBV13; abundance: -; d_gene: -; CDR3aa: CASSLGTGFRTQYF; CDR3nt: TGTGCCAGCAGCCTAGGGACTGGCTTTAGGACCCAGTACTTC
len: 13; j_gene: TRBJ1-2; v_gene: TRBV12-5; abundance: -; d_gene: TRBD1; CDR3aa: CASGSGGYSGYTF; CDR3nt: TGTGCTAGTGGTTCAGGGGGTTATAGTGGCTACACCTTC
len: 14; j_gene: TRBJ1-1; v_gene: TRBV19; abundance: -; d_gene: -; CDR3aa: CASTAGPMNTEAFF; CDR3nt: TGTGCCAGTACTGCAGGGCCCATGAACACTGAAGCTTTCTTT
len: 17; j_gene: TRBJ2-2; v_gene: TRBV25-1; abundance: -; d_gene: TRBD2; CDR3aa: CASSAAWGGKDTGELFF; CDR3nt: TGTGCCAGCAGTGCGGCGTGGGGGGGAAAGGACACCGGGGAGCTGTTTTTT
len: 16; j_gene: TRBJ1-5; v_gene: TRBV9; abundance: -; d_gene: -; CDR3aa: CASSVARGDQNQPQHF; CDR3nt: TGTGCCAGCAGCGTAGCCAGGGGAGACCAAAATCAGCCCCAGCATTTT
len: 15; j_gene: TRBJ2-1; v_gene: TRBV15; abundance: -; d_gene: TRBD1; CDR3aa: CATSGRTGRNNEQFF; CDR3nt: TGTGCCACCAGCGGACGGACAGGCCGGAACAATGAGCAGTTCTTC
len: 13; j_gene: TRBJ2-7; v_gene: TRBV6-5; abundance: -; d_gene: TRBD2; CDR3aa: CASRRAGGLEQYF; CDR3nt: TGTGCCAGCAGGCGAGCGGGAGGGCTCGAGCAGTACTTC
len: 15; j_gene: TRBJ1-5; v_gene: TRBV28; abundance: -; d_gene: -; CDR3aa: CASSLDFLGNQPQHF; CDR3nt: TGTGCCAGCAGTTTGGACTTTTTGGGCAATCAGCCCCAGCATTTT
len: 13; j_gene: TRBJ1-1; v_gene: TRBV6-6; abundance: few; d_gene: -; CDR3aa: CASSSQLNTEAFF; CDR3nt: TGTGCCAGCAGTTCACAGCTGAACACTGAAGCTTTCTTT
len: 15; j_gene: TRBJ2-3; v_gene: TRBV10-3; abundance: -; d_gene: TRBD2; CDR3aa: CAISESGGGTDTQYF; CDR3nt: TGTGCCATCAGTGAGTCCGGCGGGGGGACAGATACGCAGTATTTT
len: 14; j_gene: TRBJ2-3; v_gene: TRBV28; abundance: -; d_gene: -; CDR3aa: CASRRYSSTDTQYF; CDR3nt: TGTGCCAGCCGCCGGTACTCTAGCACAGATACGCAGTATTTT
len: 14; j_gene: TRBJ1-1; v_gene: TRBV6-1; abundance: -; d_gene: -; CDR3aa: CASSFGPSNTEAFF; CDR3nt: TGTGCCAGCAGTTTCGGACCGTCGAACACTGAAGCTTTCTTT
len: 16; j_gene: TRBJ1-1; v_gene: TRBV5-4; abundance: -; d_gene: -; CDR3aa: CASSTGVGKVLTEAFF; CDR3nt: TGTGCCAGCAGCACGGGGGTCGGGAAAGTTTTGACTGAAGCTTTCTTT
len: 12; j_gene: TRBJ2-1; v_gene: TRBV5-1; abundance: -; d_gene: -; CDR3aa: CASSGRDDEQFF; CDR3nt: TGCGCCAGCAGCGGCCGAGATGATGAGCAGTTCTTC
len: 13; j_gene: TRBJ2-7; v_gene: TRBV5-1; abundance: -; d_gene: -; CDR3aa: CASSLDRVGEQYF; CDR3nt: TGCGCCAGCAGCTTGGACAGGGTTGGCGAGCAGTACTTC